This T cell receptor (beta chain) was sequenced for a study of early T cells in non-severe SARS-CoV-2 infection. Turning to the study itself: Chains were not paired, and sequencing was done on bulk RNA from unsorted whole blood.

This clonotype showed up many times. As yet, its antigen is unknown. This CDR3 is 15 amino acids long. Germline loops: CDR1 MNHEY, CDR2 SVGEGT. Trimming cost V 5 bases and J 5 bases; bases outside gene matches: 11. TCRdb reprocessed the 5' RACE reads with MiXCR, giving one entry per CDR3 protein. The sample holds around 33,000 distinct CDR3 sequences, around 7% seen once. Regarding the study as a whole: VDJdb matching skewed toward anti-spike CD8 responses, missing private and CD4 specificities.

This chain connects TRBV6-2 or TRBV6-3 to TRBJ2-5; 7 nucleotides line up with TRBD1. The source is an adult who was a healthcare worker with PCR-confirmed SARS-CoV-2 infection or an uninfected control (not recorded which). The sample was whole blood. The CDR3 loop is CASSPGTEEVETQYF. The DNA of the CDR3 is TGTGCCAGCAGTCCCGGGACAGAGGAGGTGGAGACCCAGTACTTC.